One and the same sample provided the 18 T cell receptor beta chains below, sequenced in a study of blood T cell repertoires in COVID-19. Using immunoSEQ multiplex PCR, the repertoire was profiled, and TCRdb retains in-frame clones only, with some absent. This sample has under 450,000 clones; 65% to 90% occur once, and the top ten carry 7.1%. The sequenced sample was peripheral blood. These receptors originate from a woman aged 55-70 years with COVID-19, enrolled during active disease.

V is TRBV29-1 and J is TRBJ2-3, with TRBD2 as a possible D gene (5 bases). This CDR3 comprises 12 residues. Trimming shortened V by 3 bases and J by 10 bases, and 14 bases separated the two germline ends. Germline lookup yields CDR1 SQVTM and CDR2 ANQGSEA. CDR3 residues: CSVEDSQGSQYF. The CDR3 DNA follows: TGCAGCGTTGAGGACTCACAAGGCTCGCAGTATTTT.

CDR3 DNA: TGCGCCAGCAGCGGGACACGTAACTATGGCTACACCTTC. It specifies CASSGTRNYGYTF. J is TRBJ1-2 and V is TRBV5-1; tentative D call: TRBD1 (6 bases). Germline assignment: CDR1 SGHRS and CDR2 YFSETQ. CDR3 length: 13 amino acids. Trimming took 4 bases from V and 1 from J, leaving 8 bases between them.

This chain links TRBV12-3 or TRBV12-4 with TRBJ1-1; possible D gene TRBD1, 5 bases. The length of the CDR3 is 13 residues. Trimming cost V 5 bases and J 7 bases, with 14 bases left between them. CDR3 sequence reads: CASSDQGIGEAFF. The CDR3 DNA follows: TGTGCCAGCAGTGATCAGGGTATCGGTGAAGCTTTCTTT.

V usage is TRBV27 and J usage is TRBJ2-7; D ambiguous. CDR3 length equals 14 residues. Germline V gives CDR1 MNHEY, CDR2 SMNVEV (reference sequence). V was clipped by 5 bases and J by 0 bases, with 11 bases between them. As DNA, the CDR3 is TGTGCCAGCAGTCCCTACCGGAGCTCCTACGAGCAGTACTTC. The encoded protein is CASSPYRSSYEQYF.

This sequence joins TRBV30 and TRBJ1-3, with a tentative D call TRBD1 (5 bases). Germline values: CDR1 GTSNPN, CDR2 SVGIG (reference sequence). The CDR3 runs to 14 residues. V shed 7 bases and J shed 4 bases, with 17 bases lying between them. The DNA of the CDR3 is TGTGCCTTGGGGACCTTGGGGCCCGGAAACACCATATATTTT. This sequence encodes CALGTLGPGNTIYF.

The sample holds a few counts of this clone. The gene calls are TRBV2 and TRBJ2-5; 7 nucleotides align to TRBD1. CDR1 and CDR2 from the germline V gene are SNHLY and FYNNEI. V trimming: 7 bases; J trimming: 5 bases; junction bases outside the gene matches: 10. The CDR3 consists of 14 residues. CDR3 DNA sequence: TGTGCCAGCACCCGGGGACAGACGGGGGAGACCCAGTACTTC. Its protein is CASTRGQTGETQYF.

This sequence joins TRBV7-9 and TRBJ2-1; a possible D gene is TRBD1 (5 bases). Germline V gene lookup returns CDR1 SEHNR and CDR2 FQNEAQ (reference sequence). This CDR3 is built from 14 residues. Trimming pared 7 bases from V and 3 bases from J, leaving 13 bases between. The CDR3 bases are TGTGCCAGCATCCTTTCTAGGGGCTACAATGAGCAGTTCTTC. This codes for CASILSRGYNEQFF.

The chain is built from TRBV7-2 and TRBJ2-2; TRBD1 aligns across 8 bases. The CDR3 is made up of 13 amino acids. Per germline, CDR1 SGHTA and CDR2 FQGNSA. The trim removed 6 bases at V and 6 bases at J, leaving 3 bases unmatched. CDR3 coding DNA: TGTGCCAGCAGGACAGGGGTTCCCGGGGAGCTGTTTTTT. Protein product: CASRTGVPGELFF.

V is TRBV27 and J is TRBJ1-4, with a weak D call TRBD1 (5 bases). Germline loops: CDR1 MNHEY, CDR2 SMNVEV (reference sequence). CDR3 length: 14 residues. Trimming took 5 bases from V and 8 from J, leaving 15 bases between them. For the CDR3, the DNA is TGTGCCAGCAGTCACCGGGGGTATAAGGAAAAACTGTTTTTT. Translated, it gives CASSHRGYKEKLFF.

The V and J genes are TRBV25-1 and TRBJ1-4; 10 bases align to TRBD1. Trimming removed 5 bases from V and 10 bases from J; junction bases left unmatched: 13. This CDR3 is 16 amino acids long. The germline gives CDR1 MGHDK, CDR2 SYGVNS. DNA for the CDR3: TGTGCCAGCAGTCCCGAGGGGGACAGGGGAATGGGAAAACTGTTTTTT. Residues: CASSPEGDRGMGKLFF.

The chain employs TRBV3-1 (or the pseudogene TRBV3-2) and TRBJ2-1, with D unclear. Trimming removed 0 bases at V and 14 bases at J, with 11 bases between. The CDR3 covers 12 residues. Germline CDR1 and CDR2: LGHDT and YNNKEL (reference sequence). CDR3 coding DNA: TGTGCCAGCAGCCAAGATTCCGAGGCGAAGTTCTTC. Its protein is CASSQDSEAKFF.

The gene calls are TRBV6-5 and TRBJ1-2, with 7 bases aligning to TRBD1. J lost 6 bases, V lost 2 bases, and 6 bases had no gene match. This CDR3 contains 14 residues. Germline V CDR1 and CDR2: MNHEY, SVGAGI. The CDR3 loop is CASSYRDSPNGYTF. The DNA of the CDR3 is TGTGCCAGCAGTTACCGGGACAGCCCGAATGGCTACACCTTC.

V is TRBV7-2 and J is TRBJ1-2; no clear D gene. The V and J ends lost 3 bases and 6 bases respectively, with 14 bases between them. Germline CDR1 SGHTA, CDR2 FQGNSA. The CDR3 is made up of 14 amino acids. CDR3 bases: TGTGCCAGCAGCTTTTGGGGAGGAGTAAATGGCTACACCTTC. This sequence encodes CASSFWGGVNGYTF.

The rearrangement uses TRBV6-5 and TRBJ2-7, with D possibly being TRBD1 (6 bases). CDR3 length: 12 residues. V lost 4 bases to trimming and J lost 4 bases, with 8 bases between them. The germline V gene has CDR1 MNHEY and CDR2 SVGAGI. The CDR3 region has the DNA TGTGCCAGCAGTTTAACAGGGTACGAGCAGTACTTC. This encodes CASSLTGYEQYF.

This clone appeared a single time. The rearrangement joins TRBV12-5 to TRBJ1-1, with D perhaps TRBD1 (6 bases). The CDR3 runs 14 residues. The germline V and J ends were trimmed by 11 bases and 1 base, with 17 bases remaining between them. Germline values: CDR1 LGHNT, CDR2 FRNRAP. The CDR3 protein is CAGRTANTNTEAFF. CDR3 coding DNA: TGTGCTGGCCGGACAGCTAATACGAACACTGAAGCTTTCTTT.

The chain employs TRBV6-5 and TRBJ1-1; D unresolved. Germline CDR1 reads MNHEY; CDR2 reads SVGAGI. The ends were cut back, 7 bases at V and 6 bases at J, with 12 bases in the middle. The CDR3 has 12 residues. The CDR3 region has the DNA TGTGCCAGCAAGTCTGACGGGGCTGAAGCTTTCTTT. The encoded protein is CASKSDGAEAFF.

This sequence joins TRBV7-2 and TRBJ1-1, with 7 bases that match TRBD1. This CDR3 is 13 amino acids long. Per germline, CDR1 SGHTA and CDR2 FQGNSA. J gave up 2 bases and V 5 bases, and 2 bases lay outside the gene matches. The CDR3: CASSGQVNTEAFF. The CDR3 region has the DNA TGTGCCAGCAGCGGACAGGTTAACACTGAAGCTTTCTTT.

V is TRBV13 and J is TRBJ2-3; D unresolved. The CDR3 has 12 amino acids. Germline V gives CDR1 PRHDT, CDR2 FYEKMQ (reference sequence). Trimming removed 2 bases at V and 7 bases at J, with 7 bases between. The CDR3 nucleotides read TGTGCCAGCAGCTTAACCGGGTATACGCAGTATTTT. It is translated as CASSLTGYTQYF. Supplemented by reference TRBV13 and TRBJ2-3, the full variable domain reads AAGVIQSPRHLIKEKRETATLKCYPIPRHDTVYWYQQGPGQDPQFLISFYEKMQSDKGSIPDRFSAQQFSDYHSELNMSSLELGDSALYFCASSLTGYTQYFGPGTRLTVL.